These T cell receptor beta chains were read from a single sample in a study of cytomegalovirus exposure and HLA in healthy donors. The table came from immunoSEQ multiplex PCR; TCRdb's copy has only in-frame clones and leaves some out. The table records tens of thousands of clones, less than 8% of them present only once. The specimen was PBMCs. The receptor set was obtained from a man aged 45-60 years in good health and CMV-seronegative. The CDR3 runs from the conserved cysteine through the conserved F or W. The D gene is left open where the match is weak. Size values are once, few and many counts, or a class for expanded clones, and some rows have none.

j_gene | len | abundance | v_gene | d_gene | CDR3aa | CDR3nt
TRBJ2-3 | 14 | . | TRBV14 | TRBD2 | CASRSGSGADTQYF | TGTGCCAGCAGAAGCGGGAGTGGCGCAGATACGCAGTATTTT
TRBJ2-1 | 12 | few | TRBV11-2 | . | CASSLEAASAFF | TGTGCCAGCAGCTTAGAGGCCGCTAGCGCGTTCTTC
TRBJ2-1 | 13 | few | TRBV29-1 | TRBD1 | CSAMDRGRGEQFF | TGCAGCGCCATGGACAGGGGGCGTGGTGAGCAGTTCTTC
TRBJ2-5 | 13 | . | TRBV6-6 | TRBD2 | CASIPSGEETQYF | TGTGCCAGCATTCCTAGCGGGGAGGAGACCCAGTACTTC
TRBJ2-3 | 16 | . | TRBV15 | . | CATSRDLELNTDTQYF | TGTGCCACCAGCAGAGATCTCGAACTAAACACAGATACGCAGTATTTT
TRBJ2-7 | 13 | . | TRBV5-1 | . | CASMSSATYEQYF | TGCGCCAGCATGTCTAGCGCCACCTACGAGCAGTACTTC
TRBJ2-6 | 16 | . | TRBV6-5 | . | CASSYSGEVGANVLTF | TGTGCCAGCAGTTACTCCGGGGAAGTTGGGGCCAACGTCCTGACTTTC
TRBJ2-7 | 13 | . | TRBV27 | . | CASSLSADYEQYF | TGTGCCAGCAGTTTATCGGCAGACTACGAGCAGTACTTC
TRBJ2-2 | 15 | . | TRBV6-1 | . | CASIGVGGPTGELFF | TGTGCCAGCATAGGGGTGGGGGGACCCACCGGGGAGCTGTTTTTT
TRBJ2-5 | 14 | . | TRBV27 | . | CASSLSRGRETQYF | TGTGCCAGCAGTTTATCGAGAGGGCGAGAGACCCAGTACTTC
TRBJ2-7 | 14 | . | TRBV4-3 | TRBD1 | CASSQDFRQGRQYF | TGCGCCAGCAGCCAAGATTTCAGACAGGGGCGGCAGTACTTC
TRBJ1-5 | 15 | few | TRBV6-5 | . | CASSSRGGSNQPQHF | TGTGCCAGCAGCTCCCGGGGGGGGTCCAATCAGCCCCAGCATTTT
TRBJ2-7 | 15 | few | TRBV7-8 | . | CASSLRGNLNYEQYF | TGTGCCAGCAGCTTACGCGGAAATCTCAACTACGAGCAGTACTTC
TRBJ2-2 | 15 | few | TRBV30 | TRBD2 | CAWTKAGEDTGELFF | TGTGCCTGGACGAAAGCGGGAGAGGACACCGGGGAGCTGTTTTTT
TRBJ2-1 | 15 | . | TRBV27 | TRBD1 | CASSFAGGAYNEQFF | TGTGCCAGCAGTTTCGCAGGGGGCGCCTACAATGAGCAGTTCTTC
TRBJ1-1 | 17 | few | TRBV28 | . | CASSYRGISHTGTEAFF | TGTGCCAGCAGTTATAGGGGGATCAGCCATACAGGGACTGAAGCTTTCTTT
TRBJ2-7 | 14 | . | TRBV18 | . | CASSLAGFSYEQYF | TGTGCCAGCTCCCTGGCAGGCTTCTCCTACGAGCAGTACTTC
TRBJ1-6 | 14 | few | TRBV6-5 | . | CASSYQTGWAPLHF | TGTGCCAGCAGTTACCAGACAGGTTGGGCACCCCTCCACTTT
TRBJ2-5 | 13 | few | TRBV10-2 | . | CASTALPKETQYF | TGCGCCAGCACCGCGCTCCCGAAAGAGACCCAGTACTTC
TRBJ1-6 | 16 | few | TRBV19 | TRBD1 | CASSPKDRASVSPLHF | TGTGCCAGTAGTCCAAAGGACAGGGCAAGTGTTTCACCCCTCCACTTT
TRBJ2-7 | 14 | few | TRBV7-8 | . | CASSFRDSSYEQYF | TGTGCCAGCAGCTTCCGGGATTCCTCCTACGAGCAGTACTTC
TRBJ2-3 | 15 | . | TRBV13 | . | CASSPGRRVGDTQYF | TGTGCCAGCAGTCCTGGGCGGAGGGTGGGAGATACGCAGTATTTT
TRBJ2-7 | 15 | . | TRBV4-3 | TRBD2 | CASSQDRGSSYEQYF | TGCGCCAGCAGCCAAGATCGCGGGAGCTCCTACGAGCAGTACTTC
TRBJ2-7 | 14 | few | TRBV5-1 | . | CASSLSSTVYEQYF | TGCGCCAGCAGCTTAAGCTCGACAGTCTACGAGCAGTACTTC
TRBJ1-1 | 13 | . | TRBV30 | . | CAWVGQSHGQAFF | TGTGCCTGGGTAGGACAGTCCCACGGGCAAGCTTTCTTT
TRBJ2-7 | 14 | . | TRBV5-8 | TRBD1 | CASSLGQGKNEQYF | TGTGCCAGCAGCTTGGGACAGGGGAAGAACGAGCAGTACTTC
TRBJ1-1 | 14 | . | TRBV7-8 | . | CASSRGRGSGEAFF | TGTGCCAGCAGCCGAGGCCGGGGGAGTGGTGAAGCTTTCTTT